Listed below are T cell receptor beta chains from one sample, sequenced in a study of blood T cells in healthy people across ages. TCRdb independently ran MiXCR on the 5' RACE reads; one entry per CDR3 protein. The sample contains roughly 1,500,000 distinct CDR3 sequences, about 35% of which appear only once. Input material: blood. The source of these receptors is a woman in her 30s in good health. CDR3s include the opening cysteine and the closing phenylalanine or tryptophan. Fields, in order: clone size, CDR3 length, V gene, J gene, D gene, CDR3 protein, CDR3 DNA. D genes are given only for firm matches. Where a row states a size, it is once, few, many or the class of an expanded clone; other rows omit it.

-	13	TRBV28	TRBJ1-5	-	CASSPALSQPQHF	TGTGCCAGCAGTCCGGCATTGTCTCAGCCCCAGCATTTT
-	15	TRBV29-1	TRBJ1-1	-	CSASLGDRPNTEAFF	TGCAGCGCATCCCTTGGAGACAGGCCGAACACTGAAGCTTTCTTT
-	15	TRBV25-1	TRBJ2-7	TRBD1	CASSEYGQGAIEQYF	TGTGCCAGCAGTGAATATGGACAGGGGGCAATCGAGCAGTACTTC
-	14	TRBV10-3	TRBJ1-1	-	CAISDRPTNTEAFF	TGTGCCATCTCCGACAGGCCGACCAACACTGAAGCTTTCTTT
many	12	TRBV28	TRBJ2-3	-	CASRLQGDTQYF	TGTGCCAGCAGACTACAGGGAGATACGCAGTATTTT
-	16	TRBV5-5	TRBJ2-1	TRBD2	CASSLAREGSVNEQFF	TGTGCCAGCAGCTTGGCCAGGGAGGGGTCGGTCAATGAGCAGTTCTTC
many	11	TRBV12-3/TRBV12-4	TRBJ2-3	-	CASSSLNTQYF	TGTGCCAGCAGTTCCCTTAATACGCAGTATTTT
few	13	TRBV2	TRBJ2-7	TRBD2	CASRGAGAYEQYF	TGTGCCAGCCGCGGAGCGGGAGCCTACGAGCAGTACTTC
-	13	TRBV20-1	TRBJ2-5	-	CSARVWGQETQYF	TGCAGTGCTAGAGTTTGGGGGCAAGAGACCCAGTACTTC
-	14	TRBV9	TRBJ2-7	-	CASSDSTGGDEQYF	TGTGCCAGCAGCGACAGCACAGGAGGCGACGAGCAGTACTTC
-	17	TRBV9	TRBJ2-2	TRBD2	CASSASAQGLAGGELFF	TGTGCCAGCAGCGCCAGCGCACAAGGACTAGCGGGTGGGGAGCTGTTTTTT
-	15	TRBV6-5	TRBJ2-2	-	CASSYKPRGTGELFF	TGTGCCAGCAGTTACAAGCCCAGGGGAACCGGGGAGCTGTTTTTT
many	11	TRBV29-1	TRBJ2-1	-	CSVGWGHEQFF	TGCAGCGTGGGGTGGGGCCATGAGCAGTTCTTC
-	15	TRBV28	TRBJ1-2	-	CASSLRGTYGYGYTF	TGTGCCAGCAGTCTCCGGGGGACTTATGGCTATGGCTACACCTTC
-	14	TRBV5-1	TRBJ2-6	-	CASSTNSGANVLTF	TGCGCCAGCAGCACGAATTCCGGGGCCAACGTCCTGACTTTC
few	11	TRBV20-1	TRBJ1-2	-	CSARGDLLHTF	TGCAGTGCTAGAGGGGACCTCCTTCACACCTTC
few	16	TRBV20-1	TRBJ2-2	-	CSARGWGVRNTGELFF	TGCAGTGCTAGAGGTTGGGGCGTCCGGAACACCGGGGAGCTGTTTTTT
few	16	TRBV20-1	TRBJ1-1	TRBD1	CSAREGTDSSHIEAFF	TGCAGTGCTAGGGAAGGGACAGACTCATCCCACATAGAAGCTTTCTTT
-	16	TRBV6-2/TRBV6-3	TRBJ2-5	TRBD2	CASSPSGRRIGETQYF	TGTGCCAGCAGTCCGAGCGGGAGGAGAATAGGAGAGACCCAGTACTTC
-	14	TRBV5-4	TRBJ1-2	-	CASSSPQGLYGYTF	TGTGCCAGCAGCTCTCCCCAGGGACTCTATGGCTACACCTTC